This TCR beta chain was identified in a study of blood T cell repertoires in COVID-19. In the authors' methods: The authors estimated nucleated cell counts from reference gene primer amplification. The method was immunoSEQ multiplex PCR; TCRdb's version includes in-frame clones alone and lacks a portion of them. For V, J and clone size, that table is used; D and trimming come from the DNA. Of around 200,000 clones listed, 80% to 90% are singletons. Germline V gene lookup returns CDR1 SGHTA and CDR2 FQGNSA. The CDR3 length is 14 residues. Between the trimmed V and J ends, which lost 5 bases and 5 bases, there was a span of 15 bases.

The V and J genes are TRBV7-2 and TRBJ2-5; no clear D gene. This TCR came from a man older than 75 with acute or convalescent COVID-19. Sequencing was performed on peripheral blood. Written as DNA, the CDR3 is TGTGCCAGCAGCAAAGATACGGGTTACGAGACCCAGTACTTC. Its protein product is CASSKDTGYETQYF.